One T cell receptor beta chain is described in this entry. Its antigen is as yet unknown. These data originate in a study of T cells after yellow fever vaccination. Study-wide background: Any fraction with a low cell number was prepared using SMART-Seq v4 Ultra Low Input. Study observations and caveats: Abundant clonotypes from the bulk population could get into FACS-sorted repertoires as contaminants.

TCRdb used MiXCR to reprocess the 5' RACE reads, holding one entry per CDR3 protein. Among over 100,000 distinct CDR3 sequences listed, around 8% were seen once. Sample: CD8+ T cells sorted from PBMCs, taken 45 days after the yellow fever booster vaccination. The sequence derives from a man aged 25-45 years who received the YFV17D yellow fever vaccine.

DNA of the CDR3: TGTGCCAGCAGCTTAGAAACGGCAGTCTACAATGAGCAGTTCTTC. It specifies CASSLETAVYNEQFF. The chain is built from TRBV11-3 and TRBJ2-1; no reliable D call. The germline V gene has CDR1 SGHNT and CDR2 YENEEA. The CDR3 extends over 15 amino acids. V was shortened by 0 bases and J by 3 bases, with 9 bases between the two germline ends.